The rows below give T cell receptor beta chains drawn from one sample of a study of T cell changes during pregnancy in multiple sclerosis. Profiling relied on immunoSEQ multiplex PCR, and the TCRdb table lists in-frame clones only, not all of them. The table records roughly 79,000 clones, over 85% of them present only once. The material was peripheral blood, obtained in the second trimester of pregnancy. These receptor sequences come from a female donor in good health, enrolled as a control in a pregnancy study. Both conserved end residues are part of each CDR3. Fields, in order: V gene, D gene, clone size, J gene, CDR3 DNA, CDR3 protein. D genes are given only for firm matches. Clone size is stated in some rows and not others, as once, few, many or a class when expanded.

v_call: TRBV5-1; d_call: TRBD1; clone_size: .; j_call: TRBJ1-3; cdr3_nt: TGCGCCAGCAGCGGCGGGACAGAGGGAAACACCATATATTTT; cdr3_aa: CASSGGTEGNTIYF
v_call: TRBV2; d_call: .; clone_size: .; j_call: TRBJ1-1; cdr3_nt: TGTGCCAGCGCCACGGGACAGAACACTGAAGCTTTCTTT; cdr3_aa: CASATGQNTEAFF
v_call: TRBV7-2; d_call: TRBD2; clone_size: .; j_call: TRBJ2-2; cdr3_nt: TGTGCCAGCGAGGTCGGGGGGGCTCTTCCCGGGGAGCTGTTTTTT; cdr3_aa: CASEVGGALPGELFF
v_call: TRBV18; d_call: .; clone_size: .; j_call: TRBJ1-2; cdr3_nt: TGTGCCAGCTCACCGACAGACTATGGCTACACCTTC; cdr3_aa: CASSPTDYGYTF
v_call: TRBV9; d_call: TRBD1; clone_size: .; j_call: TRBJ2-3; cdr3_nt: TGTGCCAGCAGCGACAGGGGTGTATCAGATACGCAGTATTTT; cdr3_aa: CASSDRGVSDTQYF
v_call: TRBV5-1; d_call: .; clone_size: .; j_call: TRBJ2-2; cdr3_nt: TGCGCCAGCAGCGAACAGGGTGCGAACACCGGGGAGCTGTTTTTT; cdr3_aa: CASSEQGANTGELFF
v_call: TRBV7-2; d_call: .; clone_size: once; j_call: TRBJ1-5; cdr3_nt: TGTGCCAGCAGCTTAATAGGACAGTACAATCAGCCCCAGCATTTT; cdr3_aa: CASSLIGQYNQPQHF
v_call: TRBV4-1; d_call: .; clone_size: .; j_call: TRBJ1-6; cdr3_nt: TGCGCCAGCAGCCAACCCACCCGGACAGCCGATTCACCCCTCCACTTT; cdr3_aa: CASSQPTRTADSPLHF
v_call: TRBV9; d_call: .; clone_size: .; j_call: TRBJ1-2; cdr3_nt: TGTGCCAGCAGCGTAAGCGGGGTGACTAACTATGGCTACACCTTC; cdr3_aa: CASSVSGVTNYGYTF
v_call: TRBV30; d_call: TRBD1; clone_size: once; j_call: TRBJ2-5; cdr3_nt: TGTGCCTGGAGTGCGGGACAGGGAATAGAGACCCAGTACTTC; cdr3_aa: CAWSAGQGIETQYF
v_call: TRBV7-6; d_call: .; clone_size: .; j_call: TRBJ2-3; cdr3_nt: TGTGCCAGCAGCCCGTCGGGCAGGGGCACAGATACGCAGTATTTT; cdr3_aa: CASSPSGRGTDTQYF
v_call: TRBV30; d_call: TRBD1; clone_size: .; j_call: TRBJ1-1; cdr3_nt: TGTGCCTGGAGTGTACTGCCGGACAGGGGTACTGAAGCTTTCTTT; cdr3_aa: CAWSVLPDRGTEAFF
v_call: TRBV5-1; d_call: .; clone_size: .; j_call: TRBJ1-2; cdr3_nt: TGCGCCAGCAGGCCGCGGGACCCTGGGCCCTATGGCTACACCTTC; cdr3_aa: CASRPRDPGPYGYTF
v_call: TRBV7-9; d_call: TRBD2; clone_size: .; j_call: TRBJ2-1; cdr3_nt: TGTGCCAGCAGCTCCTTGGCGGCTAGCGGGGGGGGATCCTACAATGAGCAGTTCTTC; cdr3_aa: CASSSLAASGGGSYNEQFF